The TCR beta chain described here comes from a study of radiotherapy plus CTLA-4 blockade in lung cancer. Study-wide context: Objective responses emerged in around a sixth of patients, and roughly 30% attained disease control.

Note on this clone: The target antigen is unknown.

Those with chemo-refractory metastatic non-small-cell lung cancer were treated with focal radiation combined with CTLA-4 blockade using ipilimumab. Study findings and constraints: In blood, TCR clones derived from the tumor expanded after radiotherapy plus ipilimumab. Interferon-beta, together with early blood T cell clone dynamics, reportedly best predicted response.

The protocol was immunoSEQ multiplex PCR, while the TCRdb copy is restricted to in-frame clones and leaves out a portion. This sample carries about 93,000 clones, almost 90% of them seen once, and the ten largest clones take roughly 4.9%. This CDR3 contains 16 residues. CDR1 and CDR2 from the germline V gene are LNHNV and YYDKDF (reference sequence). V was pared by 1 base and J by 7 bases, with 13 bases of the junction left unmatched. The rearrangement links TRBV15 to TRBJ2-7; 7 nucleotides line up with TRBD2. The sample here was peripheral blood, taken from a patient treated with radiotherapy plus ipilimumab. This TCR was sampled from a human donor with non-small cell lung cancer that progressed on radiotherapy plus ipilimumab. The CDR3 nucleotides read TGTGCCACCAGCAGAGTACCGGGACTCGGAGCGGGGGAGCAGTACTTC. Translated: CATSRVPGLGAGEQYF.